This TCR beta chain was identified in a study of blood T cell repertoires in COVID-19. In the study overall: Sources were T cells, B-cell-depleted T cells, or PBMCs; the material itself was cDNA or gDNA.

Authors' methods: Using reference gene primer amplification, nucleated cell counts were estimated. Profiling relied on immunoSEQ multiplex PCR, and the TCRdb table lists in-frame clones only, not all of them. That table supplies the V and J calls and clone size; D and trimming were determined from the DNA. The data show hundreds of thousands of clones, 86% seen once. Unmatched junction bases numbered 8, after V lost 4 bases and J lost 2 bases. CDR3 length: 16 residues. The germline V gene has CDR1 MNHEY and CDR2 SMNVEV (reference sequence). This chain links TRBV27 with TRBJ2-1, with 7 bases aligning to TRBD1. The receptor comes from a woman aged 25 to 39 with active or convalescent COVID-19. Sequenced: peripheral blood. The CDR3 loop reads CASSWTGQEPYNEQFF. The CDR3 nucleotides read TGTGCCAGCAGTTGGACCGGACAGGAGCCCTACAATGAGCAGTTCTTC.